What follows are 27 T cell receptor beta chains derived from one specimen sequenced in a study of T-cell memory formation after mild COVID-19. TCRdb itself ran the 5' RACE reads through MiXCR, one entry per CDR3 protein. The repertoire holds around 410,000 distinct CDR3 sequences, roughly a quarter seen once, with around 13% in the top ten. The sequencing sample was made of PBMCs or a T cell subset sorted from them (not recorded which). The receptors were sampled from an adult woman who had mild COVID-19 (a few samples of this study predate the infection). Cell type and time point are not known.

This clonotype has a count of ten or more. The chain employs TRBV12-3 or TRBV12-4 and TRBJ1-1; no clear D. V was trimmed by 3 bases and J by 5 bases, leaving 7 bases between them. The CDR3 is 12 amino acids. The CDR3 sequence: CASSFGFTEAFF. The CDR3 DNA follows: TGTGCCAGCAGTTTTGGCTTTACTGAAGCTTTCTTT.

This CDR3 reads CASSPSGAGNEQFF. The CDR3, as DNA: TGTGCCAGCTCACCCTCTGGTGCGGGCAATGAGCAGTTCTTC. The genes are TRBV18 and TRBJ2-1; D is possibly TRBD2 (5 bases). The CDR3 spans 14 residues. Trimming took 3 bases from V and 6 from J, leaving 12 bases between them. The V gene's germline CDR1 is KGHSH and CDR2 LQKENI.

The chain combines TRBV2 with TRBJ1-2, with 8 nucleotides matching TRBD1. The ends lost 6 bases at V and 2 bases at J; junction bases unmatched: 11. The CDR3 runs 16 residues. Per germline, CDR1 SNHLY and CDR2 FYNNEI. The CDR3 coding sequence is TGTGCCAGCAGGAAGAATCAGGGGGCTGTGAACTATGGCTACACCTTC. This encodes CASRKNQGAVNYGYTF.

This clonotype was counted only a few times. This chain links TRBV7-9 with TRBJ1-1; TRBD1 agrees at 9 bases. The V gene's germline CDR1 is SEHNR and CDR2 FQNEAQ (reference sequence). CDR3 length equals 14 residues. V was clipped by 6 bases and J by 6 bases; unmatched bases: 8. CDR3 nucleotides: TGTGCCAGCAGTTTAACAGGGGGCTTGGCTGAAGCTTTCTTT. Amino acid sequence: CASSLTGGLAEAFF.

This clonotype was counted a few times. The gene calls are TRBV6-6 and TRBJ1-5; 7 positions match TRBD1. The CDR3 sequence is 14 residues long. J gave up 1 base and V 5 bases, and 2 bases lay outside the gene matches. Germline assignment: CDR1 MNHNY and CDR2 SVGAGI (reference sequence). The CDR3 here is CASSTGVSNQPQHF. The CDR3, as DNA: TGTGCCAGCAGTACAGGGGTCAGCAATCAGCCCCAGCATTTT.

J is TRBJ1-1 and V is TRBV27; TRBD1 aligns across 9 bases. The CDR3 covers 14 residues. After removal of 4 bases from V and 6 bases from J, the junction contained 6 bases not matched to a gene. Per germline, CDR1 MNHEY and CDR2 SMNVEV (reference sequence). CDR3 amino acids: CASSSGTGYAEAFF. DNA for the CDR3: TGTGCCAGCAGTTCGGGGACAGGGTACGCTGAAGCTTTCTTT.

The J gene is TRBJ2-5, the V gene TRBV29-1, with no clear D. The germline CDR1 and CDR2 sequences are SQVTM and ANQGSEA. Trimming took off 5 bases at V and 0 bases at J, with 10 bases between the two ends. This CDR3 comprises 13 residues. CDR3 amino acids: CSVSRQNQETQYF. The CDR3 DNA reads TGCAGCGTTTCTAGGCAGAACCAAGAGACCCAGTACTTC.

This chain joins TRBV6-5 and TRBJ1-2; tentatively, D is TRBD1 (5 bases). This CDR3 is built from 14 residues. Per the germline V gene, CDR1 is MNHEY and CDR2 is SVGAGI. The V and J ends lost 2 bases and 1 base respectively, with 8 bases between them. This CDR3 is CASSYRDVNYGYTF. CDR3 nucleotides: TGTGCCAGCAGTTACAGGGACGTTAACTATGGCTACACCTTC.

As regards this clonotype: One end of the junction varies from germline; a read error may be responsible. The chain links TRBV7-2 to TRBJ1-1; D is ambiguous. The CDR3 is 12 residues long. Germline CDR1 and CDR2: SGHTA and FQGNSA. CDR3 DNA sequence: TGTGCCAGCAGCTTTATTCCCACTGAATCTTTCTTT. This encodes CASSFIPTESFF.

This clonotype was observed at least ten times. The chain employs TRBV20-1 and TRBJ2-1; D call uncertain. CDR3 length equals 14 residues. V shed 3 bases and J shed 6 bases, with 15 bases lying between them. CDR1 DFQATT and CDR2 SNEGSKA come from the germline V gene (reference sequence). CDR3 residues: CSARPPRSSNEQFF. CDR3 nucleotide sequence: TGCAGTGCTAGGCCTCCCAGGAGCAGCAATGAGCAGTTCTTC.

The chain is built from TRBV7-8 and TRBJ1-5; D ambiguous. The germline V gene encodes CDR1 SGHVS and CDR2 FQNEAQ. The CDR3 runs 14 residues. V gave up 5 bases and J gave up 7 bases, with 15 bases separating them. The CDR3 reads CASSQALDGQPQHF. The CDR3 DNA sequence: TGTGCCAGCAGCCAAGCGCTGGACGGGCAGCCCCAGCATTTT.

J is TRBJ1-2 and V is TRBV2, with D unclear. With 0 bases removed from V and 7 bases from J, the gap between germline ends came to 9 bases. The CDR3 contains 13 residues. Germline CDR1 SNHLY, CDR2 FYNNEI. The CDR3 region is CASSEARRGGYTF. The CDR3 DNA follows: TGTGCCAGCAGTGAAGCGCGGCGAGGTGGCTACACCTTC.

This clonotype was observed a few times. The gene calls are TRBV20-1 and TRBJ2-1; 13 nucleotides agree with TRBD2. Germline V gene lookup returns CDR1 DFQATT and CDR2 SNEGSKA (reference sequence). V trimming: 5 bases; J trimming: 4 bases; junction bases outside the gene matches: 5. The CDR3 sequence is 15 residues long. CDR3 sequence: CSALRTSGGYNEQFF. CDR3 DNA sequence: TGCAGTGCTCTTAGGACTAGCGGGGGTTACAATGAGCAGTTCTTC.

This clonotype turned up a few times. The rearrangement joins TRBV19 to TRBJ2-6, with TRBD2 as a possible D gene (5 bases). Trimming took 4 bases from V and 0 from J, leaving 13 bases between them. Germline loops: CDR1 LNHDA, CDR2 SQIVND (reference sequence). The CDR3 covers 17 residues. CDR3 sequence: CASSSRGRVSGANVLTF. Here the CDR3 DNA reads TGTGCCAGTAGTAGTCGTGGGCGGGTCTCTGGGGCCAACGTCCTGACTTTC.

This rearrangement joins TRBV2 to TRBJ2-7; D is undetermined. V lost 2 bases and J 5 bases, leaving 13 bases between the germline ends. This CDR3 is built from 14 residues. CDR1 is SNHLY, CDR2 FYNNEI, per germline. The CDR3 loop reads CASSEISPVDEQYF. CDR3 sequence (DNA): TGTGCCAGCAGTGAAATTTCACCGGTGGACGAGCAGTACTTC. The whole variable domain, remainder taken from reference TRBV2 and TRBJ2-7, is EPEVTQTPSHQVTQMGQEVILRCVPISNHLYFYWYRQILGQKVEFLVSFYNNEISEKSEIFDDQFSVERPDGSNFTLKIRSTKLEDSAMYFCASSEISPVDEQYFGPGTRLTVT.

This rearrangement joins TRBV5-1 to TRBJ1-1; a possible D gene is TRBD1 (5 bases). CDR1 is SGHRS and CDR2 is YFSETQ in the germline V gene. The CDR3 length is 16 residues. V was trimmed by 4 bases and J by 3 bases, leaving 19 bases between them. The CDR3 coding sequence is TGCGCCAGCAGCCCCCGCCCGGGGCAGAGTCACACTGAAGCTTTCTTT. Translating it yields CASSPRPGQSHTEAFF.

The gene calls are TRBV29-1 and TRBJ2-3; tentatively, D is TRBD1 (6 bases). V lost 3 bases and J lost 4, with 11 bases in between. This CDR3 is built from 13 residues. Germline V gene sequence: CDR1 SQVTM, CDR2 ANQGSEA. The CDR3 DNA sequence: TGCAGCGTTGAGCCAGGGGCTCCAGATACGCAGTATTTT. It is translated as CSVEPGAPDTQYF.

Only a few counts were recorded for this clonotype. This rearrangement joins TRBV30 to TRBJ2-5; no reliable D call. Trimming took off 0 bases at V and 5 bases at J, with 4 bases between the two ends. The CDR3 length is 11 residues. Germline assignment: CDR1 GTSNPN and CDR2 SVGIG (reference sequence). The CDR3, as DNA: TGTGCCTGGAGTGTAGCCGAGACCCAGTACTTC. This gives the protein CAWSVAETQYF.

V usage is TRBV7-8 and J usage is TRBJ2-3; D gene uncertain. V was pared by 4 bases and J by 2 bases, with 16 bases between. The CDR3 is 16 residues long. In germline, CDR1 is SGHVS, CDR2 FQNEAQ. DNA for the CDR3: TGTGCCAGCAGCTCCCCTCTCATAGATCACACAGATACGCAGTATTTT. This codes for CASSSPLIDHTDTQYF.

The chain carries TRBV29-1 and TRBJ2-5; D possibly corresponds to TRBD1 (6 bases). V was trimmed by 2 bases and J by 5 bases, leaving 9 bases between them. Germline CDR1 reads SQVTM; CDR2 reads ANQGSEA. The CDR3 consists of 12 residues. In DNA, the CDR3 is TGCAGCGTTGAACCAGGGGTGGAGACCCAGTACTTC. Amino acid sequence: CSVEPGVETQYF.

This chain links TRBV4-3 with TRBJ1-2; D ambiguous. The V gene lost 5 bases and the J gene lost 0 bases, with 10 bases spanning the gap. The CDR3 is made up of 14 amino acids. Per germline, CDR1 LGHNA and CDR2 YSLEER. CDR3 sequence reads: CASSWTSANYGYTF. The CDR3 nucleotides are TGCGCCAGCAGCTGGACTTCGGCTAACTATGGCTACACCTTC.

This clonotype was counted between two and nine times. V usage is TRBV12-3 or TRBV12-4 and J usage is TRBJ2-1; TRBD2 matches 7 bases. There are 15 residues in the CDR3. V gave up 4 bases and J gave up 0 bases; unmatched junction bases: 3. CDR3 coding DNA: TGTGCCAGCAGTTGGGGGGGTCTCTCCTACAATGAGCAGTTCTTC. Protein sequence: CASSWGGLSYNEQFF.

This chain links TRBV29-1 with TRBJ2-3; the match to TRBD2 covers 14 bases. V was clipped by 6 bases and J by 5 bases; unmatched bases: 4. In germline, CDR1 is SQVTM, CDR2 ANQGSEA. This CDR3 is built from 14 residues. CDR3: CSVPGLAGVDTQYF. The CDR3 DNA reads TGCAGCGTCCCGGGACTAGCGGGAGTAGATACGCAGTATTTT.

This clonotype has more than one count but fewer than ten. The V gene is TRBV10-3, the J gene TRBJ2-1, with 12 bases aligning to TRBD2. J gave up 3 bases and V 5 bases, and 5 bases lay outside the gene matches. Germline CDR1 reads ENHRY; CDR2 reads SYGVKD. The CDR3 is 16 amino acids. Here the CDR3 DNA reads TGTGCCATCAGTCCCCAGACTAGCGGGAGCTACAATGAGCAGTTCTTC. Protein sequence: CAISPQTSGSYNEQFF.

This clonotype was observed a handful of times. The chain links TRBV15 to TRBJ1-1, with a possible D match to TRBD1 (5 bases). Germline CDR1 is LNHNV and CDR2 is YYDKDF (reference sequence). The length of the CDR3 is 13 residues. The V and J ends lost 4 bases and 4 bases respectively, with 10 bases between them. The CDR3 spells CATSTSGGTEAFF. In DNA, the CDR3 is TGTGCCACCAGCACCTCTGGGGGCACTGAAGCTTTCTTT. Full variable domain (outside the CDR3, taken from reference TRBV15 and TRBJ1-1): DAMVIQNPRYQVTQFGKPVTLSCSQTLNHNVMYWYQQKSSQAPKLLFHYYDKDFNNEADTPDNFQSRRPNTSFCFLDIRSPGLGDTAMYLCATSTSGGTEAFFGQGTRLTVV.

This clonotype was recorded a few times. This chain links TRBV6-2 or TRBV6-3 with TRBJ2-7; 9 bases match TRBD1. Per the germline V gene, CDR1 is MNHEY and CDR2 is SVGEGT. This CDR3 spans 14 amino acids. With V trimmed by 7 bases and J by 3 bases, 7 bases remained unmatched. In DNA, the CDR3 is TGTGCCAGCATTCCCCGGGACAGGGTCTACGAGCAGTACTTC. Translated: CASIPRDRVYEQYF.

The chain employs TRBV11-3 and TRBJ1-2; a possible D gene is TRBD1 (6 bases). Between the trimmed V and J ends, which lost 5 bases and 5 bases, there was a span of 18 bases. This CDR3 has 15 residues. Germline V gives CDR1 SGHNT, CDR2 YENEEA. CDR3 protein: CASSPSWRGAYGYTF. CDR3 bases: TGTGCCAGCAGCCCATCGTGGCGGGGGGCGTATGGCTACACCTTC.